Sequencing of this T cell receptor beta chain was carried out in a study of cytomegalovirus exposure and HLA in healthy donors. A multiplex PCR was run with 60 Vbeta primers and 13 Jbeta primers. This table comes from immunoSEQ multiplex PCR, and its TCRdb copy is limited to in-frame clones, with some not included. The sample has approximately 160,000 clones; around 75% are singletons. Input material: PBMCs. The source is a man aged 18-30 years in good health and CMV-seropositive.

CDR3 amino acids: CASSPSMGGVGNQPQHF. For the CDR3, the DNA is TGTGCCAGCAGTCCCTCCATGGGGGGAGTAGGCAATCAGCCCCAGCATTTT. The chain links TRBV27 to TRBJ1-5, with D possibly matching TRBD1 (5 bases). V was clipped by 5 bases and J by 2 bases, with 19 bases between them. The CDR3 totals 17 residues. Germline CDR1 is MNHEY and CDR2 is SMNVEV (reference sequence).